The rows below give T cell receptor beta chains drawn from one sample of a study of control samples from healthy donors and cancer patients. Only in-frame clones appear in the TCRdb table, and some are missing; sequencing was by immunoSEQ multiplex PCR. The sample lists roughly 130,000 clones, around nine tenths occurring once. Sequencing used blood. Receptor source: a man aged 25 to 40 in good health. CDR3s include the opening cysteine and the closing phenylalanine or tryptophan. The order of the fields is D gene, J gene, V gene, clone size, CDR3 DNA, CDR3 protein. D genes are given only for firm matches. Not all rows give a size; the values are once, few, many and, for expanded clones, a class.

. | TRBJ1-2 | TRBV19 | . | TGTGCCAGTAGTAGTCGGCGGGGTGGTAGTGGCTACACCTTC | CASSSRRGGSGYTF
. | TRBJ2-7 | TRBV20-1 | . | TGCAGTGCTAGTGGGGAAGCCTACGAGCAGTACTTC | CSASGEAYEQYF
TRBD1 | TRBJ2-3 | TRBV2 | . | TGTGCCAGCAGACGCCGGACAGGGGATGGAGATACGCAGTATTTT | CASRRRTGDGDTQYF
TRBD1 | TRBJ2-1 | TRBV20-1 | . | TGCAGTGCTAGTTCCGGGACAGGCAAATACAATGAGCAGTTCTTC | CSASSGTGKYNEQFF
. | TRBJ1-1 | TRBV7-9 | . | TGTGCCAGCAGCTTAGGGAACCCCACTGAAGCTTTCTTT | CASSLGNPTEAFF
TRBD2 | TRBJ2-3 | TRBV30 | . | TGTGCCTGGAGGGTAGGGCTAGCGGGAATCGATACGCAGTATTTT | CAWRVGLAGIDTQYF
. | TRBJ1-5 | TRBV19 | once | TGTGCCAGTAGTATAGGCCAGTATAGCAATCAGCCCCAGCATTTT | CASSIGQYSNQPQHF
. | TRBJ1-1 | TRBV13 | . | TGTGCCAGCAGCTTAACTTCTGTAGAAGCTTTCTTT | CASSLTSVEAFF
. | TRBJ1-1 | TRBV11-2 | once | TGTGCCAGCAGCTTAGGGACAGCCGAAGCTTTCTTT | CASSLGTAEAFF
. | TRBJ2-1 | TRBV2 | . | TGTGCCAGCAGTGTCTCCTTCGTCTACAATGAGCAGTTCTTC | CASSVSFVYNEQFF
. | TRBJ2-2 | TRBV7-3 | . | TGTGCCAGCAGCTCGGATTTGGGTGGGGAGCTGTTTTTT | CASSSDLGGELFF
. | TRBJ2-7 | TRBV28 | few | TGTGCCAGCAGTACACTTGGGTACGAGCAGTACTTC | CASSTLGYEQYF
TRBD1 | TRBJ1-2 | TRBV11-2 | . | TGTGCCAGCAGCCTCAGGACAGGGGGGCTTGTCTATGGCTACACCTTC | CASSLRTGGLVYGYTF
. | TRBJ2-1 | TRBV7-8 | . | TGTGCCAGCAGCCTGGACTTTAGGGGCGTTGTTAATGAGCAGTTCTTC | CASSLDFRGVVNEQFF
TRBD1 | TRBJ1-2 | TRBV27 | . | TGTGCCAGCAGTTTATTTTCGGCAGGGGGCTATGGCTACACCTTC | CASSLFSAGGYGYTF
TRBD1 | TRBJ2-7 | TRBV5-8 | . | TGTGCCAGCAGCTACGGACAGGGACGCTACGAGCAGTACTTC | CASSYGQGRYEQYF
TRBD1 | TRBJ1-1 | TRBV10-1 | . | TGCGCCAGCAGTGAGTCCAGGGGGCGCTTCACTGAAGCTTTCTTT | CASSESRGRFTEAFF
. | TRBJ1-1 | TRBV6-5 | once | TGTGCCAGCAGCAAAAGTGGGCTTAAAGCTTTCTTT | CASSKSGLKAFF
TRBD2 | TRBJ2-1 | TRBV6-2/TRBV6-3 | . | TGTGCCAGCAGTCTTACCGGGACTAGCCCCAATGAGCAGTTCTTC | CASSLTGTSPNEQFF
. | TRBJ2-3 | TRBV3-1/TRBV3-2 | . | TGTGCCAGCAGCCACCCAGGGGTGGATACGCAGTATTTT | CASSHPGVDTQYF
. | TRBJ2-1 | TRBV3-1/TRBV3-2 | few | TGTGCCAGCAGCCAAGTTAACGGGAGTCTCTACAATGAGCAGTTCTTC | CASSQVNGSLYNEQFF
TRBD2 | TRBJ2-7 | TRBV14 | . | TGTGCCAGCAGCCAAGAGCCCGGATCGACTAGCGGGAGTTACGAGCAGTACTTC | CASSQEPGSTSGSYEQYF
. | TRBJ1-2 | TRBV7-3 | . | TGTGCCAGCAGCCGAACTTTTCGTGAGCCTAACTATGGCTACACCTTC | CASSRTFREPNYGYTF
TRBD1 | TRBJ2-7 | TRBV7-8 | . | TGTGCCAGCAGCCGGGGGACAGGGGGCGTTTACGAGCAGTACTTC | CASSRGTGGVYEQYF
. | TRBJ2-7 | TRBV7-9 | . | TGTGCCAGCAGCTTAGCGGTAGGGCCTAGCTCCTACGAGCAGTACTTC | CASSLAVGPSSYEQYF
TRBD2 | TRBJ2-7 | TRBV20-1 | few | TGCAGTGCTAGTGCACTAGCGGGAGGCGAGCAGTACTTC | CSASALAGGEQYF
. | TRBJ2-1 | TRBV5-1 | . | TGCGCCAGCAGCTTGGTTCTGTCGTCTGAGCAGTTCTTC | CASSLVLSSEQFF
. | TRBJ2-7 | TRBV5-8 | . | TGTGCCAGCAGCTTTACAGGCCACTACGAGCAGTACTTC | CASSFTGHYEQYF
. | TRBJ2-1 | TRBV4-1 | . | TGCGCCAGCAGCCGAATCCCCCTATATGAGCAGTTCTTC | CASSRIPLYEQFF
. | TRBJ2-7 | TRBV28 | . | TGTGCCAGCACAGACCAGCAGGCGGGGCTCTACGAGCAGTACTTC | CASTDQQAGLYEQYF
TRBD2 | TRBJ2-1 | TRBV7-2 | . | TGTGCCAGCAGCTTAAGAGGGCGGGGGGGAAACAATGAGCAGTTCTTC | CASSLRGRGGNNEQFF